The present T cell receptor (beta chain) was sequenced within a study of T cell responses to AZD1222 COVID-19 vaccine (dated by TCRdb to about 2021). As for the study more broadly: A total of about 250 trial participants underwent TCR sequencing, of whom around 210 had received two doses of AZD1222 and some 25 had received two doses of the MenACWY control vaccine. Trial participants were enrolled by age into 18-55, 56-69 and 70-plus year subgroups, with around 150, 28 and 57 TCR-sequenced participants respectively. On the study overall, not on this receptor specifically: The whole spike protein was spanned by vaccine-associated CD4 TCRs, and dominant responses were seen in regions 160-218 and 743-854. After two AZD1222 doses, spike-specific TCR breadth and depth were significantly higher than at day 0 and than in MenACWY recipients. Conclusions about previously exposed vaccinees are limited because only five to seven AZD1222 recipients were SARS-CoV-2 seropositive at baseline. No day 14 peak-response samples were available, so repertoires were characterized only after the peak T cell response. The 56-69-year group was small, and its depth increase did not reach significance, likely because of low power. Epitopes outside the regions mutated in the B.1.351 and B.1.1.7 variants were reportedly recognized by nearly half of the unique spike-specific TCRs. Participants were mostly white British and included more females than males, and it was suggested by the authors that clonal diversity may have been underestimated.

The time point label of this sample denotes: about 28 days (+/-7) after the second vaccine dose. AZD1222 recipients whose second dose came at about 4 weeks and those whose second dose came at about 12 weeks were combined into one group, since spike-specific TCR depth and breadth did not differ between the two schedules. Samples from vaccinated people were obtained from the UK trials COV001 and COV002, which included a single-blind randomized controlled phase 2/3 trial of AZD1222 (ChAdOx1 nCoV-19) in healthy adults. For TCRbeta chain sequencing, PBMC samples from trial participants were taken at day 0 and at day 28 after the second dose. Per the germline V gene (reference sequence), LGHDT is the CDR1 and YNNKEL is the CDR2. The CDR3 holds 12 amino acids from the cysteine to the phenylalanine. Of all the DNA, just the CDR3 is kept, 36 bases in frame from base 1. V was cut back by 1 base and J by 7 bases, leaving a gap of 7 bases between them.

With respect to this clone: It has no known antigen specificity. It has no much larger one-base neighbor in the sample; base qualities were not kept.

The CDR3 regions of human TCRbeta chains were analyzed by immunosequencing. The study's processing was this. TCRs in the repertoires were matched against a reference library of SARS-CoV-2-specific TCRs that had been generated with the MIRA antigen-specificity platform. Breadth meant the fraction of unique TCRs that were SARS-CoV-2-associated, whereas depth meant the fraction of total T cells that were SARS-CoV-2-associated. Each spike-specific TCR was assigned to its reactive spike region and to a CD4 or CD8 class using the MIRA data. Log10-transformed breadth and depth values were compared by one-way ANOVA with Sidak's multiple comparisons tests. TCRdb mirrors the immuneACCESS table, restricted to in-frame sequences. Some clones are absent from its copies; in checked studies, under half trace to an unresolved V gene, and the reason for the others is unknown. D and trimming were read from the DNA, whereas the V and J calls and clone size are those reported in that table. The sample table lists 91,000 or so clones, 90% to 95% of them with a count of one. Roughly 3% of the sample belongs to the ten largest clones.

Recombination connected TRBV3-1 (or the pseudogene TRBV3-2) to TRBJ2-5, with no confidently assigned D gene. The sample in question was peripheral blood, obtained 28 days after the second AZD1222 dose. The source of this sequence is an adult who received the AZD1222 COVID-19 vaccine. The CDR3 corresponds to CASSQVARTQYF. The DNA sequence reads TGTGCCAGCAGCCAAGTGGCACGGACCCAGTACTTC.